The clone carrying this TCR beta chain was recorded at least ten times. As yet, its antigen is unknown. The V and J ends lost 5 bases and 1 base, in that order; junction bases with no gene match: 6. The CDR3 extends over 16 amino acids. TCRdb reanalysed the 5' RACE reads using MiXCR and keeps one entry per CDR3 protein. The sample yields about 150,000 distinct CDR3 sequences, about 42% seen once. The data are from a study of CD8 T cells in ankylosing spondylitis. Overall study findings and caveats: Previously reported in reactive arthritis synovial fluid and blood were some of the motif variants. A motif of eight highly homologous TCR beta variants was seen as apparently characteristic of ankylosing spondylitis blood.

This clonotype was obtained from a male donor with ankylosing spondylitis. This chain connects TRBV12-3 or TRBV12-4 to TRBJ2-5; TRBD1 matches at 11 bases. Source material: synovial fluid, either unsorted or a sorted T cell fraction (not recorded which). CDR3 nucleotide sequence: TGTGCCAGCAGTACCCGGGACAGGGGGTTCCAAGAGACCCAGTACTTC. Translating it yields CASSTRDRGFQETQYF.